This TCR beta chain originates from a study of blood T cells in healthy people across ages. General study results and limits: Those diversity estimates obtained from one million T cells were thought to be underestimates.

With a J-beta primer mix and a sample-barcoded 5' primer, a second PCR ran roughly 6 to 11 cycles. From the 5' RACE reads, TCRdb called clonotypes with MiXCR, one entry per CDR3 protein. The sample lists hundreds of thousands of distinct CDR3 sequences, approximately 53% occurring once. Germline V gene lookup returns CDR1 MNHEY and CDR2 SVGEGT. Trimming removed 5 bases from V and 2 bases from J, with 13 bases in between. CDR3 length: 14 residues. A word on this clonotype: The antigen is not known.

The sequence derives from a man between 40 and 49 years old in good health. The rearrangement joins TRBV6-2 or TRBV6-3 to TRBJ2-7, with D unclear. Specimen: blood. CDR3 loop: CASSDAGKTYEQYF. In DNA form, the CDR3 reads TGTGCCAGCAGTGACGCTGGCAAGACCTACGAGCAGTACTTC.